This T cell receptor beta chain was documented in a study of blood T cell repertoires in COVID-19. Overall study context: Sample material is recorded as cDNA or gDNA derived from T cells, B-cell-depleted T cells, or PBMCs.

Participants were aged about 18 to 100 years, lived in 24 US areas, and enrolled virtually. Before being deemed recovered, Cohort 3 donors had two negative PCRs, clearance, or symptom resolution. As processed by the authors: Amplifying reference gene primers gave estimates of nucleated cell counts. Measured with immunoSEQ multiplex PCR; TCRdb has only the in-frame clones, and not every one. The DNA was the basis for D and trimming; V, J and clone size are from that table. Of a few hundred thousand clones in the sample, roughly 90% are singletons; the top ten hold around 20%. Germline assignment: CDR1 MNHEY and CDR2 SVGEGT. This CDR3 contains 13 residues. Trimming removed 6 bases at V and 6 bases at J, with 13 bases between.

The sample comprised PBMCs or T cells enriched from blood (not recorded which). The sequence was collected from a woman younger than 45 who had recovered from COVID-19. The rearrangement joins TRBV6-2 or TRBV6-3 to TRBJ2-3; a possible D gene is TRBD2 (6 bases). CDR3 region: CASRYRRGDTQYF. The CDR3 DNA follows: TGTGCCAGCAGATACCGACGGGGGGATACGCAGTATTTT.